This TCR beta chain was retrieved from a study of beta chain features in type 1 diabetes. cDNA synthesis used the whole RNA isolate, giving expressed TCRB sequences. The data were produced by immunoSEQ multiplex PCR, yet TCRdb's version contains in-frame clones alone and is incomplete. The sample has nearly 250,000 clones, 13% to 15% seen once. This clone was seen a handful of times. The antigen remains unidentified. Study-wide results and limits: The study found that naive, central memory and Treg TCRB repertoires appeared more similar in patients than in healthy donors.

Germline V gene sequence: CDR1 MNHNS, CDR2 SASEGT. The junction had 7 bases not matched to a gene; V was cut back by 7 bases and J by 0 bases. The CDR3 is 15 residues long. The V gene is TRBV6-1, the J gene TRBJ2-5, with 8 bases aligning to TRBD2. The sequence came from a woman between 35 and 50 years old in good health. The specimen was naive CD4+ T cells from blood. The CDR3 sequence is CASTYQRGHQETQYF. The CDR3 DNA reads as TGTGCCAGCACCTACCAGCGGGGGCACCAAGAGACCCAGTACTTC.